The next 28 T cell receptor beta chains were all read from a single sample in a study of blood T cell repertoires in COVID-19. The repertoire was sequenced with immunoSEQ multiplex PCR; TCRdb's copy has only in-frame clones and lacks some. Of roughly 250,000 clones in the sample, approximately 90% were seen once. Material for sequencing was PBMCs or T cells enriched from blood (not recorded which). All receptors derive from a woman between 40 and 55 years old with acute COVID-19.

The rearrangement joins TRBV19 to TRBJ1-6; D gene unclear. This CDR3 spans 16 amino acids. Between the trimmed V and J ends, which lost 6 bases and 0 bases, there was a span of 12 bases. Germline CDR1 is LNHDA and CDR2 is SQIVND (reference sequence). The CDR3 region is CASSRRRDSYNSPLHF. The CDR3 nucleotides read TGTGCCAGTAGCCGCCGGAGAGACTCCTATAATTCACCCCTCCACTTT.

The genes are TRBV7-3 and TRBJ2-7, with 14 bases fitting TRBD2. V was pared by 5 bases and J by 7 bases, with 7 bases of the junction left unmatched. The CDR3 is 15 residues long. CDR1 SGHTA and CDR2 FQGTGA come from the germline V gene. CDR3 sequence: CASSPGLAGEREQYF. As DNA, the CDR3 is TGTGCCAGCAGCCCGGGACTAGCGGGAGAAAGGGAGCAGTACTTC. The full variable domain, in which reference TRBV7-3 and TRBJ2-7 provide the parts outside the CDR3, is GAGVSQTPSNKVTEKGKYVELRCDPISGHTALYWYRQSLGQGPEFLIYFQGTGAADDSGLPNDRFFAVRPEGSVSTLKIQRTERGDSAVYLCASSPGLAGEREQYFGPGTRLTVT.

The gene calls are TRBV24-1 and TRBJ2-2, with D possibly TRBD1 on 6 matching bases. Trimming removed 4 bases from V and 0 bases from J, with 11 bases in between. This CDR3 is built from 16 residues. Per the germline V gene, CDR1 is KGHDR and CDR2 is SFDVKD. DNA of the CDR3: TGTGCCACCAGTGACCCAGACAGGACGAACACCGGGGAGCTGTTTTTT. Translated: CATSDPDRTNTGELFF.

This chain uses TRBV2 with TRBJ2-7; 13 nucleotides agree with TRBD2. The CDR3 loop spans 18 amino acids. V dropped 2 bases and J dropped 0; count of bases not matched to a gene: 7. Germline V lookup: CDR1 SNHLY, CDR2 FYNNEI. The CDR3 sequence: CASSERKLAGGLSYEQYF. CDR3 bases: TGTGCCAGCAGTGAACGGAAACTAGCGGGGGGGCTCTCCTACGAGCAGTACTTC.

J is TRBJ1-5 and V is TRBV19, with a possible D match to TRBD1 (6 bases). The CDR3 is made up of 13 amino acids. Trimming took 4 bases from V and 2 from J, leaving 6 bases between them. Germline V lookup: CDR1 LNHDA, CDR2 SQIVND (reference sequence). The CDR3 coding sequence is TGTGCCAGTAGTAGACAGGGCAATCAGCCCCAGCATTTT. Its translation is CASSRQGNQPQHF.

This chain joins TRBV29-1 and TRBJ1-1; 8 nucleotides align to TRBD1. Germline lookup yields CDR1 SQVTM and CDR2 ANQGSEA. This CDR3 spans 16 amino acids. V was clipped by 4 bases and J by 1 base; unmatched bases: 11. The DNA of the CDR3 is TGCAGCGTTGCGGTAACTACAGGGGGGGCGAACACTGAAGCTTTCTTT. Its protein product is CSVAVTTGGANTEAFF. The variable domain in full, completed from reference TRBV29-1 and TRBJ1-1, reads SAVISQKPSRDICQRGTSLTIQCQVDSQVTMMFWYRQQPGQSLTLIATANQGSEATYESGFVIDKFPISRPNLTFSTLTVSNMSPEDSSIYLCSVAVTTGGANTEAFFGQGTRLTVV.

This chain links TRBV2 with TRBJ2-3; TRBD2 aligns across 8 bases. This CDR3 has 18 amino acids. Trimming took 2 bases from V and 1 from J; bases not matched to a gene: 11. CDR1 is SNHLY, CDR2 FYNNEI, per germline. The CDR3 region has the DNA TGTGCCAGCAGTGAACGAAGGGTCTGGCGGGGGGGCACAGATACGCAGTATTTT. This gives the protein CASSERRVWRGGTDTQYF.

For this clone: Compared with germline, one end of the junction differs, possibly owing to a read error. The chain employs TRBV29-1 and TRBJ1-2; no clear D gene. The CDR3 spans 8 residues. CDR1 and CDR2 (germline): SQVTM, ANQGSEA. CDR3 loop: CSVDSTAF. DNA for the CDR3: TGCAGCGTTGACTCCACGGCCTTC.

This chain links TRBV24-1 with TRBJ1-1, with TRBD1 matching over 7 bases. The CDR3 is made up of 12 amino acids. Looked up from germline, CDR1 is KGHDR and CDR2 is SFDVKD. The V gene end was trimmed by 4 bases and the J gene end by 8 bases; junction bases not matched to a gene: 3. The CDR3 nucleotides read TGTGCCACCAGTGAGGGGGACAGCGAAGCTTTCTTT. This gives the protein CATSEGDSEAFF.

The gene calls are TRBV27 and TRBJ2-6, with 8 bases aligning to TRBD1. J lost 0 bases, V lost 7 bases, and 11 bases had no gene match. The germline gives CDR1 MNHEY, CDR2 SMNVEV (reference sequence). The CDR3 length is 18 residues. DNA of the CDR3: TGTGCCAGCACCTTCTCGGGGACAGGTAACTCTGGGGCCAACGTCCTGACTTTC. Encoded protein: CASTFSGTGNSGANVLTF.

The chain joins TRBV7-3 to TRBJ2-1; 7 nucleotides agree with TRBD2. CDR1 SGHTA and CDR2 FQGTGA come from the germline V gene. Unmatched junction bases numbered 4, after V lost 2 bases and J lost 6 bases. CDR3 size: 14 residues. This chain's CDR3 is CASSLWASGNEQFF. CDR3 bases: TGTGCCAGCAGCTTATGGGCTAGCGGCAATGAGCAGTTCTTC.

This chain uses TRBV7-8 with TRBJ2-3; 8 bases are a match to TRBD2. Looked up from germline, CDR1 is SGHVS and CDR2 is FQNEAQ. This CDR3 is built from 16 residues. V gave up 5 bases and J gave up 3 bases; unmatched junction bases: 10. CDR3 coding DNA: TGTGCCAGCAGCCCCCCACTAGCGGTGAGGACAGATACGCAGTATTTT. It yields the protein CASSPPLAVRTDTQYF.

J is TRBJ2-1 and V is TRBV4-2, with 7 bases identical to TRBD2. The CDR3 is made up of 17 amino acids. Germline V gives CDR1 LGHNA, CDR2 YNFKEQ. J lost 8 bases, V lost 1 base, and 14 bases had no gene match. The chain's CDR3 is CASSQGAGTKRGDEQFF. The CDR3 region has the DNA TGTGCCAGCAGCCAAGGAGCCGGGACTAAGAGGGGCGATGAGCAGTTCTTC.

The V and J genes are TRBV18 and TRBJ1-5; D perhaps matches TRBD1 (5 bases). V lost 4 bases and J lost 3, with 13 bases in between. The CDR3 has 15 amino acids. The germline V gene has CDR1 KGHSH and CDR2 LQKENI. The CDR3 DNA reads TGTGCCAGCTCACTCGTCGACAGTGCCAATCAGCCCCAGCATTTT. It specifies CASSLVDSANQPQHF.

The rearrangement joins TRBV7-7 to TRBJ2-5; 15 bases agree with TRBD2. This CDR3 region has 15 residues. In germline, CDR1 is SSHAT, CDR2 FNYEAQ (reference sequence). V was clipped by 4 bases and J by 4 bases; unmatched bases: 1. The DNA for the CDR3 is TGTGCCAGCAGCTCGGGACTAGCGGGGGGAGAGACCCAGTACTTC. This codes for CASSSGLAGGETQYF.

The chain recombines TRBV4-1 with TRBJ1-1, with D perhaps matching TRBD1 (5 bases). Per germline, CDR1 MGHRA and CDR2 YSYEKL. V gave up 4 bases and J gave up 0 bases, with 9 bases separating them. CDR3 size: 14 residues. This CDR3 reads CASSPTVLNTEAFF. The CDR3 bases are TGCGCCAGCAGCCCGACAGTTCTGAACACTGAAGCTTTCTTT.

This clone has a single count. The rearrangement uses TRBV2 and TRBJ2-1; 7 bases are a match to TRBD1. CDR3 length equals 12 residues. The germline V gene has CDR1 SNHLY and CDR2 FYNNEI. The trim removed 7 bases at V and 15 bases at J, leaving 12 bases unmatched. The CDR3 reads CASTGDSKLPFF. DNA of the CDR3: TGTGCCAGCACCGGGGACAGCAAATTGCCGTTCTTC.

The chain recombines TRBV7-9 with TRBJ1-6; D may be TRBD1 (6 bases). Trimming left V 6 bases short and J 0 bases short, with 15 bases between. This CDR3 contains 17 residues. Germline CDR1 SEHNR, CDR2 FQNEAQ (reference sequence). For the CDR3, the DNA is TGTGCCAGCAGGCTCCTCAGGGGCCCCTCCTATAATTCACCCCTCCACTTT. This sequence encodes CASRLLRGPSYNSPLHF.

The DNA of the CDR3 is TGCGCCAGCAGCTTGGACATGGAGACCCAGTACTTC. Translation: CASSLDMETQYF. The chain links TRBV5-1 to TRBJ2-5; D call uncertain. Trimming removed 0 bases at V and 5 bases at J, with 5 bases between. CDR1 SGHRS and CDR2 YFSETQ come from the germline V gene. The CDR3 is made up of 12 amino acids. Full variable domain (rest looked up from reference TRBV5-1 and TRBJ2-5): KAGVTQTPRYLIKTRGQQVTLSCSPISGHRSVSWYQQTPGQGLQFLFEYFSETQRNKGNFPGRFSGRQFSNSRSEMNVSTLELGDSALYLCASSLDMETQYFGPGTRLLVL.

The CDR3 is CASSLVGTGLGEQYF. The CDR3 region has the DNA TGTGCCAGCAGCTTAGTGGGGACAGGTCTGGGCGAGCAGTACTTC. The J gene is TRBJ2-7, the V gene TRBV11-3; 8 nucleotides match TRBD1. The V segment lost 1 base and the J segment 6 bases; nucleotides outside the gene matches: 8. The CDR3 consists of 15 residues. Germline V gene lookup returns CDR1 SGHNT and CDR2 YENEEA.

V gene TRBV5-4 combines with J gene TRBJ2-7, with 9 bases matching TRBD1. Trimming cost V 4 bases and J 6 bases; bases outside gene matches: 11. CDR1 and CDR2 from the germline V gene are SGHNT and YYREEE (reference sequence). The CDR3 contains 15 residues. CDR3 DNA sequence: TGTGCCAGCAGCCCCTCAGGGACAGGGCGCGGCGAGCAGTACTTC. Translating gives CASSPSGTGRGEQYF.

This chain links TRBV28 with TRBJ2-5; TRBD1 aligns across 8 bases. This CDR3 is 15 amino acids long. Trimming took 6 bases from V and 3 from J; bases not matched to a gene: 9. The germline V gene has CDR1 MDHEN and CDR2 SYDVKM. The CDR3 sequence: CASSGTGTGEETQYF. CDR3 DNA: TGTGCCAGCAGCGGGACCGGGACAGGCGAAGAGACCCAGTACTTC.

The chain employs TRBV27 and TRBJ2-7; 11 bases are shared with TRBD2. CDR3 size: 17 residues. Trimming removed 5 bases from V and 0 bases from J; junction bases left unmatched: 9. CDR1 is MNHEY, CDR2 SMNVEV, per germline (reference sequence). CDR3 in amino acids: CASSPPPGLAASYEQYF. In DNA, the CDR3 is TGTGCCAGCAGTCCCCCTCCGGGACTAGCGGCCTCCTACGAGCAGTACTTC.

This chain joins TRBV19 and TRBJ2-1, with a weak D call TRBD1 (6 bases). CDR1 is LNHDA and CDR2 is SQIVND in the germline V gene (reference sequence). CDR3 length equals 19 residues. V was pared by 3 bases and J by 7 bases, with 28 bases between. CDR3: CASSMDISFRVRGDNEQFF. In DNA form, the CDR3 reads TGTGCCAGTAGTATGGACATCTCATTCCGGGTCAGGGGCGATAATGAGCAGTTCTTC.

The chain has TRBV18 and TRBJ1-1; D ambiguous. V gave up 4 bases and J gave up 1 base, with 10 bases separating them. The CDR3 runs 14 residues. Germline V gene data show CDR1 as KGHSH and CDR2 as LQKENI. The CDR3 protein is CASSQNAKNTEAFF. CDR3 in DNA: TGTGCCAGCTCACAAAATGCGAAGAACACTGAAGCTTTCTTT.

The chain joins TRBV19 to TRBJ2-7; 7 bases are shared with TRBD2. V lost 2 bases to trimming and J lost 1 base; unmatched junction nucleotides: 11. Germline CDR1 reads LNHDA; CDR2 reads SQIVND (reference sequence). CDR3 length equals 17 residues. The CDR3 sequence: CASSISPAGEGSYEQYF. CDR3 DNA: TGTGCCAGTAGTATATCCCCGGCGGGGGAGGGATCCTACGAGCAGTACTTC.

The chain combines TRBV4-2 with TRBJ2-3; 12 nucleotides match TRBD2. From germline, CDR1 is LGHNA and CDR2 YNFKEQ. The CDR3 totals 19 residues. J was trimmed by 2 bases and V by 5 bases; bases with no gene match: 14. CDR3 nucleotides: TGTGCCAGCAGCGCGACTAGCGGGAGAGGTCCCATTTCCACAGATACGCAGTATTTT. It is translated as CASSATSGRGPISTDTQYF.

The chain links TRBV2 to TRBJ2-2; tentatively, D is TRBD1 (6 bases). V was trimmed by 8 bases and J by 6 bases, leaving 16 bases between them. This CDR3 spans 14 amino acids. Germline V gene sequence: CDR1 SNHLY, CDR2 FYNNEI. The CDR3 DNA is TGTGCCAGCCGGCCAGGGGTGTCATCCGGGGAGCTGTTTTTT. Protein product: CASRPGVSSGELFF.